The 2 T cell receptor beta chains given below trace back to one sample, sequenced in a study of neurological immune-mediated disorders. TCRdb reprocessed the 5' RACE reads with MiXCR, giving one entry per CDR3 protein. The sample has under 50,000 distinct CDR3 sequences; less than 15% are singletons. Time point indicated: longitudinal time-point 2. The sequenced sample consisted of PBMCs. These receptors were obtained from a male donor with HTLV-1-associated myelopathy (HAM/TSP).

This clonotype was seen at least ten times. The gene calls are TRBV12-5 and TRBJ2-5; 8 nucleotides align to TRBD1. Germline CDR1 LGHNT, CDR2 FRNRAP. The CDR3 covers 16 residues. V shed 5 bases and J 5 bases; nucleotides not matched to a gene: 13. The CDR3 coding sequence is TGTGCTAGTGGTCCCGGACAGGGAACCCCGGAGGAGACCCAGTACTTC. Translation: CASGPGQGTPEETQYF.

There are a few counts of this clonotype. This CDR3 reads CSARGGASDYNEQFF. CDR3 nucleotide sequence: TGCAGTGCTAGGGGGGGGGCCTCGGATTACAATGAGCAGTTCTTC. The V and J genes are TRBV20-1 and TRBJ2-1, with D perhaps TRBD2 (7 bases). V was cut by 3 bases and J by 4 bases, with 16 bases left in between. Germline V gives CDR1 DFQATT, CDR2 SNEGSKA (reference sequence). The CDR3 runs to 15 residues.